This T cell receptor (beta chain) emerged from a study of OX40 agonist ivuxolimab in advanced cancers. Findings of the study overall: The authors did not determine the antigen specificity of the expanded peripheral T cells. Clonal expansion was among the lowest in partial responders at 0.1-3.0 mg/kg, especially CD8+.

Assay: immunoSEQ multiplex PCR; the TCRdb copy retains only in-frame clones and omits some. Altogether over 45,000 clones are present, roughly 86% being singletons, with the ten largest covering more than 0.9%. On this clone: Its antigen is currently unknown.

The sequences come from CD4+ or CD8+ T cells sorted from blood, collected in a trial of the OX40 agonist ivuxolimab. This clonotype was sampled from an adult with an advanced solid tumor such as melanoma, head and neck, liver or kidney cancer.

The CDR3 DNA is TGTGCCAGCAGCTTGGGTCTAGCGGGGGCGAGAGATACGCAGTATTTT. Residues: CASSLGLAGARDTQYF. The chain combines TRBV5-4 with TRBJ2-3, with 10 positions matching TRBD2. The germline V gene encodes CDR1 SGHNT and CDR2 YYREEE (reference sequence). The length of the CDR3 is 16 residues. V trimming: 0 bases; J trimming: 5 bases; junction bases outside the gene matches: 6.